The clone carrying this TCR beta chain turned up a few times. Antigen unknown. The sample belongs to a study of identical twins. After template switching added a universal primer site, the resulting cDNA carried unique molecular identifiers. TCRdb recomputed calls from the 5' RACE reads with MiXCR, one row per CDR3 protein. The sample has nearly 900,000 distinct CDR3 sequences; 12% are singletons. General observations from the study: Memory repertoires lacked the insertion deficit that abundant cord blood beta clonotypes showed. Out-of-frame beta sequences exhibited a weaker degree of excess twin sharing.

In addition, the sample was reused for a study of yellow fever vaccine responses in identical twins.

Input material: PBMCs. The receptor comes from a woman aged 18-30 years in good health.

This CDR3 reads CASCLGLAGGLDEQYF. The CDR3 DNA sequence: TGTGCCAGCTGCCTGGGACTAGCGGGAGGGCTGGACGAGCAGTACTTC. J is TRBJ2-7 and V is TRBV2; 16 bases fit TRBD2. The J segment lost 5 bases and the V segment lost 8 bases, leaving 9 bases of the junction unmatched. The CDR3 has 16 residues. Germline V gives CDR1 SNHLY, CDR2 FYNNEI.